Shown below are 26 T cell receptor beta chains from a single sample sequenced in a study of cytomegalovirus exposure and HLA in healthy donors (dated by TCRdb to 2016 to 2017). Libraries were built with the immunoSEQ multiplex PCR assay. For the multiplex PCR, a mixture combining 60 forward primers for TCR Vbeta segments and 13 reverse primers for TCR Jbeta segments was used. Imported from immuneACCESS, the table was reduced by TCRdb to in-frame sequences with V and J called. These copies leave out some clones; in studies compared against another copy, an unresolved V gene accounts for under half, and the cause of the remainder is not known. The sample table holds approximately 220,000 clones, of which over 80% were seen once. Approximately 5.7% of the sample goes to the ten largest clones. Material for sequencing was PBMCs. The receptors were gathered from a man aged 40-49 years in good health and CMV-seropositive.

This clone was seen just once. The chain has TRBV29-1 and TRBJ1-1, with 8 bases aligning to TRBD1. Germline CDR1 is SQVTM and CDR2 is ANQGSEA. With 5 bases clipped from V and 5 bases from J, the junction kept 4 bases outside the gene matches. This CDR3 has 12 residues. As DNA, the CDR3 is TGCAGCGTTTGGACAGGGCGGACTGAAGCTTTCTTT. Translated: CSVWTGRTEAFF.

The chain combines TRBV10-3 with TRBJ2-1; 11 bases line up with TRBD2. V gave up 8 bases and J gave up 0 bases; unmatched junction bases: 12. Germline CDR1 and CDR2: ENHRY and SYGVKD. The CDR3 extends over 18 amino acids. CDR3 sequence (DNA): TGTGCCATCGGTCCGCTTATAGCGGGAGGGTACTCCTACAATGAGCAGTTCTTC. Translated: CAIGPLIAGGYSYNEQFF.

This clone was recorded a few times. This chain joins TRBV9 and TRBJ2-4; D unresolved. Trimming left V 4 bases short and J 5 bases short, with 16 bases between. The CDR3 length is 15 residues. Per the germline V gene, CDR1 is SGDLS and CDR2 is YYNGEE. CDR3 DNA: TGTGCCAGCAGCCCTCGAGGCCTCCCCGAAAACATTCAGTACTTC. This gives the protein CASSPRGLPENIQYF.

The rearrangement links TRBV19 to TRBJ1-4, with D possibly TRBD1 on 6 matching bases. The CDR3 length is 13 residues. Deletions cut 8 bases from V and 1 base from J, with 8 bases between. CDR1 is LNHDA, CDR2 SQIVND, per germline (reference sequence). The CDR3 DNA sequence: TGTGCCAGTTCAGGGGTAACTAATGAAAAACTGTTTTTT. Translated: CASSGVTNEKLFF.

V and J are TRBV6-5 and TRBJ2-1, with 14 bases aligning to TRBD2. This CDR3 has 14 amino acids. Germline CDR1 MNHEY, CDR2 SVGAGI. The V and J ends lost 10 bases and 8 bases, in that order; junction bases with no gene match: 7. CDR3 sequence reads: CATGTSGSSHEQFF. The CDR3 DNA reads TGTGCCACCGGGACTAGCGGGAGTAGCCATGAGCAGTTCTTC.

J is TRBJ2-3 and V is TRBV27, with D maybe TRBD2 (5 bases). In germline, CDR1 is MNHEY, CDR2 SMNVEV (reference sequence). The CDR3 runs 13 residues. V gave up 2 bases and J gave up 5 bases, with 8 bases separating them. CDR3 in DNA: TGTGCCAGCAGTTTAACTAGGTTAGATACGCAGTATTTT. Amino acids: CASSLTRLDTQYF.

V usage is TRBV11-3 and J usage is TRBJ2-1; a possible D gene is TRBD1 (5 bases). Per germline, CDR1 SGHNT and CDR2 YENEEA. CDR3 length: 16 amino acids. The V end lost 1 base, the J end lost 4 bases, and 14 bases lay between the germline ends. CDR3 amino acids: CASSLGARAVYNEQFF. The CDR3 DNA follows: TGTGCCAGCAGCTTAGGGGCCAGGGCAGTTTACAATGAGCAGTTCTTC.

The chain joins TRBV9 to TRBJ2-1, with 13 positions matching TRBD2. Germline values: CDR1 SGDLS, CDR2 YYNGEE. This CDR3 contains 15 residues. V shed 3 bases, J shed 9 bases, and the junction held 6 bases outside the gene matches. The CDR3, as DNA: TGTGCCAGCAGCGCCACACTAGCGGGAGGGGGTGAGCAGTTCTTC. Its translation: CASSATLAGGGEQFF.

The genes are TRBV4-1 and TRBJ1-1; D is perhaps TRBD1 (5 bases). The V end was cut by 1 base, the J end by 6 bases, with 15 bases between. From germline, CDR1 is MGHRA and CDR2 YSYEKL. The CDR3 has 15 amino acids. The CDR3 sequence is CASSQGPGIVPEAFF. CDR3 DNA: TGCGCCAGCAGCCAAGGGCCAGGGATCGTGCCTGAAGCTTTCTTT.

V and J are TRBV2 and TRBJ2-7; 8 bases are shared with TRBD2. CDR1 is SNHLY, CDR2 FYNNEI, per germline. V was pared by 4 bases and J by 6 bases, with 8 bases of the junction left unmatched. This CDR3 is 14 amino acids long. The CDR3 DNA reads as TGTGCCAGCAGTGGGGGACTAGAGGATGGCGAGCAGTACGTC. Its translation: CASSGGLEDGEQYV.

The rearrangement uses TRBV19 and TRBJ2-5, with a weak D call TRBD1 (6 bases). Deletions cut 4 bases from V and 3 bases from J, with 12 bases between. The CDR3 sequence is 14 residues long. Germline lookup yields CDR1 LNHDA and CDR2 SQIVND (reference sequence). The CDR3 nucleotides are TGTGCCAGTAGTACCTTGGACAGCAAAGAGACCCAGTACTTC. This sequence encodes CASSTLDSKETQYF.

This clone has just one count. The V gene is TRBV5-1, the J gene TRBJ1-1, with D unresolved. With 1 base removed from V and 6 bases from J, the gap between germline ends came to 10 bases. The CDR3 length is 13 residues. Germline assignment: CDR1 SGHRS and CDR2 YFSETQ. The DNA for the CDR3 is TGCGCCAGCAGCTTGCAAGGGAGGCCTGAAGCTTTCTTT. This sequence encodes CASSLQGRPEAFF.

This clone is a singleton in its sample. This sample includes further DNA sequences coding for the same CDR3. The chain has TRBV6-5 and TRBJ2-7, with a weak D call TRBD1 (5 bases). Germline V gene sequence: CDR1 MNHEY, CDR2 SVGAGI. This CDR3 has 12 amino acids. V shed 6 bases and J shed 1 base, with 7 bases lying between them. The CDR3 sequence: CASSQGSYEQYF. CDR3 DNA: TGTGCCAGCAGCCAGGGTTCCTACGAGCAGTACTTC.

The chain is built from TRBV4-1 and TRBJ1-2; possibly TRBD1 for D (5 bases). The CDR3 runs 16 residues. The V end was cut by 4 bases, the J end by 7 bases, with 22 bases between. Germline CDR1 and CDR2: MGHRA and YSYEKL. CDR3 amino acids: CASSPMPGLNTGGYTF. The CDR3 region has the DNA TGCGCCAGCAGCCCGATGCCGGGACTCAATACCGGTGGCTACACCTTC.

This clone was detected only a few times. The rearrangement links TRBV6-6 to TRBJ2-1, with D perhaps TRBD1 (5 bases). Germline CDR1 and CDR2: MNHNY and SVGAGI (reference sequence). Trimming shortened V by 2 bases and J by 8 bases, and 7 bases separated the two germline ends. CDR3 length equals 12 residues. CDR3 residues: CASSYGAHEQFF. CDR3 bases: TGTGCCAGCAGTTACGGGGCCCATGAGCAGTTCTTC.

This chain links TRBV4-1 with TRBJ2-5; no clear D gene. Trimming cost V 0 bases and J 1 base, with 6 bases left between them. The CDR3 runs 14 residues. Germline CDR1 reads MGHRA; CDR2 reads YSYEKL. CDR3 region: CASSQESSQETQYF. The CDR3 DNA sequence: TGCGCCAGCAGCCAAGAATCCAGCCAAGAGACCCAGTACTTC.

This chain connects TRBV7-3 to TRBJ2-3; 8 bases match TRBD1. Looked up from germline, CDR1 is SGHTA and CDR2 is FQGTGA. This CDR3 contains 15 residues. V shed 4 bases, J shed 0 bases, and the junction held 3 bases outside the gene matches. CDR3 sequence (DNA): TGTGCCAGCAGCTCCGGGACAGGTAGCACAGATACGCAGTATTTT. Protein product: CASSSGTGSTDTQYF.

The rearrangement joins TRBV6-1 to TRBJ1-6; D remains ambiguous. V was trimmed by 3 bases and J by 3 bases, leaving 6 bases between them. The CDR3 sequence is 14 residues long. CDR1 and CDR2 (germline): MNHNS, SASEGT. The CDR3 here is CASSEIYYNSPLHF. CDR3 DNA sequence: TGTGCCAGCAGTGAGATCTACTATAATTCACCCCTCCACTTT.

The rearrangement links TRBV5-4 to TRBJ2-7; TRBD2 might be the D (6 bases). The CDR3 is made up of 15 amino acids. Germline loops: CDR1 SGHNT, CDR2 YYREEE (reference sequence). Trimming stripped 0 bases from V and 6 bases from J, with 16 bases between. CDR3 nucleotide sequence: TGTGCCAGCAGCTTGGGACTAGGGACTCGGAGCGAGCAGTACTTC. This translates into CASSLGLGTRSEQYF.

The DNA of the CDR3 is TGTGCCAGCAGCCAGACAGGTTCTGGGGCCAACGTCCTGACTTTC. This gives the protein CASSQTGSGANVLTF. V gene TRBV7-9 combines with J gene TRBJ2-6; possibly TRBD1 for D (6 bases). In germline, CDR1 is SEHNR, CDR2 FQNEAQ (reference sequence). Deletions cut 5 bases from V and 1 base from J, with 9 bases between. This CDR3 contains 15 residues.

The chain uses TRBV2 and TRBJ2-1, with 13 bases lining up with TRBD2. CDR3 length: 14 amino acids. Unmatched junction bases numbered 0, after V lost 6 bases and J lost 4 bases. Per germline, CDR1 SNHLY and CDR2 FYNNEI. The CDR3 sequence is CASRGLAGYNEQFF. The CDR3 nucleotides read TGTGCCAGCAGGGGACTAGCGGGGTACAATGAGCAGTTCTTC.

This clone occurred once. The chain couples TRBV5-4 to TRBJ2-2; D possibly corresponds to TRBD1 (5 bases). Germline assignment: CDR1 SGHNT and CDR2 YYREEE (reference sequence). Trimming removed 4 bases from V and 5 bases from J, with 12 bases in between. CDR3 size: 14 residues. CDR3: CASSSTTVTGELFF. CDR3 bases: TGTGCCAGCAGCAGTACGACAGTAACCGGGGAGCTGTTTTTT.

This rearrangement joins TRBV19 to TRBJ2-1, with TRBD2 as a possible D gene (6 bases). The ends were cut back, 0 bases at V and 0 bases at J, with 9 bases in the middle. The germline gives CDR1 LNHDA, CDR2 SQIVND (reference sequence). The CDR3 runs to 16 residues. CDR3 loop: CASSIDAGSSYNEQFF. CDR3 nucleotide sequence: TGTGCCAGTAGTATAGATGCGGGAAGCTCCTACAATGAGCAGTTCTTC.

DNA of the CDR3: TGTGCCAGCAGCTTAGGGGGGCCAGTAACTAATGAAAAACTGTTTTTT. It codes for CASSLGGPVTNEKLFF. This chain uses TRBV7-6 with TRBJ1-4; tentative D call: TRBD1 (6 bases). Germline V gene sequence: CDR1 SGHVS, CDR2 FNYEAQ. With 1 base removed from V and 1 base from J, the gap between germline ends came to 10 bases. The CDR3 sequence is 16 residues long.

A single count supports this clone. J is TRBJ2-2 and V is TRBV21-1; the table's D gene call, TRBD1, was not cross checked with the DNA. TRBV21-1 is labeled a pseudogene. The CDR3 runs 16 residues. CDR3 DNA: TGTGCCAGGTCTCAGGGGCCGACAGGGTACACCGGGGAGCTGTTTTTT. Amino acid sequence: CARSQGPTGYTGELFF.

The chain carries TRBV13 and TRBJ2-1, with D perhaps matching TRBD2 (6 bases). This CDR3 is 16 amino acids long. Looked up from germline, CDR1 is PRHDT and CDR2 is FYEKMQ (reference sequence). Trimming left V 1 base short and J 0 bases short, with 10 bases between. The CDR3 DNA reads TGTGCCAGCAGCTTAGCCGCGGGGAGCTCCTACAATGAGCAGTTCTTC. Its protein is CASSLAAGSSYNEQFF. Drawing the rest from reference TRBV13 and TRBJ2-1, the complete variable domain is AAGVIQSPRHLIKEKRETATLKCYPIPRHDTVYWYQQGPGQDPQFLISFYEKMQSDKGSIPDRFSAQQFSDYHSELNMSSLELGDSALYFCASSLAAGSSYNEQFFGPGTRLTVL.